These T cell receptor beta chains were read from a single sample in a study of blood T cell repertoires in COVID-19. Repertoires were generated with immunoSEQ multiplex PCR, while TCRdb's copy carries only in-frame clones and drops some. The sample has about 62,000 clones; roughly 92% are singletons. The sample consisted of peripheral blood. These receptors were taken from a human donor in a cohort sampled during active COVID-19. CDR3s include the opening cysteine and the closing phenylalanine or tryptophan. Each record gives: V gene, clone size, D gene, J gene, CDR3 protein, CDR3 DNA. D genes are given only for firm matches. Only part of the rows carry a size: once, few, many, or a class if the clone is expanded.

>TRBV9|NA|NA|TRBJ2-1
CASTSVAVNNEQFF
TGTGCCAGCACGTCGGTAGCGGTTAACAATGAGCAGTTCTTC
>TRBV5-1|NA|NA|TRBJ1-1
CASSMQIDTEAFF
TGCGCCAGCAGTATGCAGATCGACACTGAAGCTTTCTTT
>TRBV7-8|NA|TRBD2|TRBJ2-2
CASSETSGRTGELFF
TGTGCCAGCAGCGAGACTAGCGGGAGGACCGGGGAGCTGTTTTTT
>TRBV7-3|NA|NA|TRBJ1-4
CASSPELGLPNEKLFF
TGTGCCAGCAGCCCCGAACTCGGACTTCCCAATGAAAAACTGTTTTTT
>TRBV7-3|NA|TRBD2|TRBJ2-3
CASSLRGLAYSTDTQYF
TGTGCCAGCAGCTTACGCGGACTAGCGTATAGCACAGATACGCAGTATTTT
>TRBV19|NA|TRBD1|TRBJ2-7
CASRPTGTAYLEQYF
TGTGCCAGTAGACCGACCGGGACAGCCTACTTAGAGCAGTACTTC
>TRBV3-1/TRBV3-2|NA|TRBD1|TRBJ2-7
CASSQGCRDRALEQYF
TGTGCCAGCAGCCAAGGTTGTCGGGACAGGGCACTTGAGCAGTACTTC
>TRBV10-3|NA|NA|TRBJ1-1
CAIRVETVNTEAFF
TGTGCCATCAGGGTGGAGACAGTTAACACTGAAGCTTTCTTT
>TRBV7-2|NA|NA|TRBJ2-3
CASRAASTDTQYF
TGTGCCAGCAGGGCGGCTAGCACAGATACGCAGTATTTT
>TRBV6-2/TRBV6-3|NA|NA|TRBJ1-6
CASSYETRASPLHF
TGTGCCAGCAGTTACGAGACGAGAGCGTCACCCCTCCACTTT
>TRBV7-3|NA|NA|TRBJ1-1
CASSLTPAEGAEAFF
TGTGCCAGCAGCTTAACGCCTGCGGAGGGAGCTGAAGCTTTCTTT
>TRBV3-1/TRBV3-2|NA|NA|TRBJ2-7
CASSLLANEQYF
TGTGCCAGCAGTCTCCTAGCGAACGAGCAGTACTTC
>TRBV7-8|NA|NA|TRBJ1-1
CASSLEFNTEAFF
TGTGCCAGCAGCTTGGAGTTTAACACTGAAGCTTTCTTT
>TRBV19|NA|TRBD1|TRBJ1-5
CASSIVDRASNQPQHF
TGTGCCAGTAGTATAGTAGACAGGGCAAGCAATCAGCCCCAGCATTTT
>TRBV28|NA|NA|TRBJ1-2
CASRGAAVSYGYTF
TGTGCCAGCAGGGGAGCGGCAGTTTCTTATGGCTACACCTTC
>TRBV7-3|NA|NA|TRBJ2-7
CASSPGFHYEQYF
TGTGCCAGCAGCCCGGGATTCCACTACGAGCAGTACTTC
>TRBV7-2|once|NA|TRBJ2-3
CASRPGLTDTQYF
TGTGCCAGCAGGCCCGGACTCACAGATACGCAGTATTTT
>TRBV3-1/TRBV3-2|NA|TRBD1|TRBJ2-4
CASSPWTGDIQYF
TGTGCCAGCAGCCCATGGACAGGAGACATTCAGTACTTC
>TRBV28|NA|TRBD1|TRBJ1-4
CASKGRGTGPNEKLFF
TGTGCCAGCAAGGGTAGGGGGACAGGGCCTAATGAAAAACTGTTTTTT
>TRBV19|NA|NA|TRBJ2-5
CASRLAGAGETQYF
TGTGCCAGTAGACTCGCAGGGGCGGGAGAGACCCAGTACTTC
>TRBV6-1|NA|TRBD1|TRBJ1-2
CASSEAHLPGGNYGYTF
TGTGCCAGCAGTGAAGCGCATCTTCCAGGGGGAAACTATGGCTACACCTTC
>TRBV15|NA|NA|TRBJ2-7
CATSRGVGTRYEQYF
TGTGCCACCAGCAGAGGAGTTGGGACACGCTACGAGCAGTACTTC
>TRBV11-2|NA|NA|TRBJ1-4
CASSFPQAREKLFF
TGTGCCAGCAGTTTCCCTCAAGCGAGGGAAAAACTGTTTTTT
>TRBV5-5|NA|NA|TRBJ2-1
CASSGKQGLKFDEQFF
TGTGCCAGCAGCGGAAAACAGGGTTTGAAATTCGATGAGCAGTTCTTC
>TRBV6-5|few|TRBD1|TRBJ2-1
CASSVPGQSYNEQFF
TGTGCCAGCAGCGTCCCGGGACAGTCCTACAATGAGCAGTTCTTC
>TRBV6-5|NA|TRBD1|TRBJ2-1
CASIYRGYYNEQFF
TGTGCCAGCATCTACAGGGGGTATTACAATGAGCAGTTCTTC
>TRBV2|NA|TRBD1|TRBJ2-1
CASKDRGSYNEQFF
TGTGCCAGCAAGGACAGGGGATCCTACAATGAGCAGTTCTTC